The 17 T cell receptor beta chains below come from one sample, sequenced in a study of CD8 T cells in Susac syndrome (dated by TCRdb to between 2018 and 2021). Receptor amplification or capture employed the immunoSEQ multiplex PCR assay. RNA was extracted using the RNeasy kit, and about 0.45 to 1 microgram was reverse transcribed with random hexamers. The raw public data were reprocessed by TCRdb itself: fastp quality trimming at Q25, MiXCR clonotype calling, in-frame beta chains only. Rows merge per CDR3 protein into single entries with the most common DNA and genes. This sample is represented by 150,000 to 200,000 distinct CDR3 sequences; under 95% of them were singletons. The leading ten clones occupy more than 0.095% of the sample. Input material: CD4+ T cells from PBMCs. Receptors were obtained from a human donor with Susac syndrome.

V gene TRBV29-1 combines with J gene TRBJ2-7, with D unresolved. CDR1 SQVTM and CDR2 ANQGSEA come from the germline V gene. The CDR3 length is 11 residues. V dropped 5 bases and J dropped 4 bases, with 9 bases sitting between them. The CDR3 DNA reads TGCAGCGTTCTCGGAAGTTACGAGCAGTACTTC. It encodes CSVLGSYEQYF.

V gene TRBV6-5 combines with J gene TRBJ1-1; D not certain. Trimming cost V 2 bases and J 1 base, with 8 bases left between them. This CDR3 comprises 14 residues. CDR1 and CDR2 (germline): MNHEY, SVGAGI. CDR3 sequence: CASSYLPQNTEAFF. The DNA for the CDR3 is TGTGCCAGCAGTTACCTACCACAGAACACTGAAGCTTTCTTT.

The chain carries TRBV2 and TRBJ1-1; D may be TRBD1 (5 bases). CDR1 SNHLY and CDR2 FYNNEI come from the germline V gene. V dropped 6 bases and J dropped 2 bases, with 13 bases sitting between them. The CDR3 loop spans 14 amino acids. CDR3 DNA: TGTGCCAGCAGCCTGGGACTGATAAACACTGAAGCTTTCTTT. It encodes CASSLGLINTEAFF.

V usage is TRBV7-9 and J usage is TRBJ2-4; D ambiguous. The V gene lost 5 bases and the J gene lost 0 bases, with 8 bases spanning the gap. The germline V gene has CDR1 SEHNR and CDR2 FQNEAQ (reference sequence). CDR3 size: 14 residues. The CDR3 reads CASSQKGAKNIQYF. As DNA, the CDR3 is TGTGCCAGCAGCCAAAAAGGAGCCAAAAACATTCAGTACTTC.

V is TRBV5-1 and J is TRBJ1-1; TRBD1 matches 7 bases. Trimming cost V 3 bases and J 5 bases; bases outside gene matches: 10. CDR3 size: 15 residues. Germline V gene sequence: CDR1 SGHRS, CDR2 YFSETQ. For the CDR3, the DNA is TGCGCCAGCAGCTCGGGACAGCTTGTAAGAACTGAAGCTTTCTTT. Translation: CASSSGQLVRTEAFF.

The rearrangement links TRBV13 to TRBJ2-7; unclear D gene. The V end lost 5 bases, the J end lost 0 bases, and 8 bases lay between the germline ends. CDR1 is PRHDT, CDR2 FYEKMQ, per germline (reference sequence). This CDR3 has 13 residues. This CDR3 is CASSKISSYEQYF. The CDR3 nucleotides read TGTGCCAGCAGCAAAATAAGCTCCTACGAGCAGTACTTC.

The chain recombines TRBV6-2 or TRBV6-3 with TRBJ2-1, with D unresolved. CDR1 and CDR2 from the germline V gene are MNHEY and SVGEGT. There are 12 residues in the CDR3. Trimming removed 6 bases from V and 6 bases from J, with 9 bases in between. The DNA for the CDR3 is TGTGCCAGCAGACGGCCCCCCAATGAGCAGTTCTTC. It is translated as CASRRPPNEQFF.

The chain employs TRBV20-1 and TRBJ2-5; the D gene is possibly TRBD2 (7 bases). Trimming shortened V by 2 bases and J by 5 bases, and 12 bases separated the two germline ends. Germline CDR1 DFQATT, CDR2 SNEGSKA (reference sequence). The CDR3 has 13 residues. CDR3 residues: CSARPGGRETQYF. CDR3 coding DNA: TGCAGTGCTAGACCGGGGGGCCGGGAGACCCAGTACTTC.

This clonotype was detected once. CDR3 loop: CSASGIESSYEQYF. The CDR3 DNA is TGCAGTGCTAGCGGCATAGAGAGCTCCTACGAGCAGTACTTC. The rearrangement links TRBV20-1 to TRBJ2-7; no definite D call. Germline CDR1 reads DFQATT; CDR2 reads SNEGSKA (reference sequence). CDR3 size: 14 residues. V was cut by 3 bases and J by 0 bases, with 12 bases left in between.

DNA of the CDR3: TGCGCCAGCAGCCAAGATCATCGCCGGAACACTGAAGCTTTCTTT. Translation gives CASSQDHRRNTEAFF. The chain carries TRBV4-3 and TRBJ1-1; D ambiguous. The CDR3 contains 15 residues. CDR1 and CDR2 (germline): LGHNA, YSLEER. V lost 0 bases, J lost 1 base, and 9 bases lay in between.

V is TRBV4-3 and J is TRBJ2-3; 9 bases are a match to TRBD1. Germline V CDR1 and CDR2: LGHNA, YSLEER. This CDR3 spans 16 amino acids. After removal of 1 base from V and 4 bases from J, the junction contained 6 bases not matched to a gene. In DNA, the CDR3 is TGCGCCAGCAGCCAAGTAGGGACAGGGCTGGCAGATACGCAGTATTTT. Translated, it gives CASSQVGTGLADTQYF.

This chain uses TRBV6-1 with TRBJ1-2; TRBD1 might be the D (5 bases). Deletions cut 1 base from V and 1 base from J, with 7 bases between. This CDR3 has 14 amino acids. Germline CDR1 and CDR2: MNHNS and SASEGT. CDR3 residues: CASSEGGSNYGYTF. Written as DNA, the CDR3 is TGTGCCAGCAGTGAAGGGGGCAGTAACTATGGCTACACCTTC.

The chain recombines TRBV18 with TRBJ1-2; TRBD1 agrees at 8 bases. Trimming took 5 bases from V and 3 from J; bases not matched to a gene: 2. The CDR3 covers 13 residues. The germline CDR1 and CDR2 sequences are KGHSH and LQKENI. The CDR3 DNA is TGTGCCAGCTCAGAGGGACAGGACTATGGCTACACCTTC. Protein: CASSEGQDYGYTF.

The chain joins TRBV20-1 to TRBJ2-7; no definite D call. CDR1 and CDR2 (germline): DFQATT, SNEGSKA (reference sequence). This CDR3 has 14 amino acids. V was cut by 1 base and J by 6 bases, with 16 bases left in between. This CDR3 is CSARANSKASEQYF. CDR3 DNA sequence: TGCAGTGCTAGAGCAAACTCCAAGGCATCCGAGCAGTACTTC.

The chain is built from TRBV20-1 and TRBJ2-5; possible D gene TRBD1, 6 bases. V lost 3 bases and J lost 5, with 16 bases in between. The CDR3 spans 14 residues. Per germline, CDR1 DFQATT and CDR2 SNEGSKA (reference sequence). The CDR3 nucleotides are TGCAGTGCTAGTCCCCACACAGGGCAGGAGACCCAGTACTTC. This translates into CSASPHTGQETQYF.

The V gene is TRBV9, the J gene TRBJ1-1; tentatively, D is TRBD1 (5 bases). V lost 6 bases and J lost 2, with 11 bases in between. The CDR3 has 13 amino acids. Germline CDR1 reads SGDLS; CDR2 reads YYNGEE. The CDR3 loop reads CASTRGPNTEAFF. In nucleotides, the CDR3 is TGTGCCAGCACAAGGGGCCCAAACACTGAAGCTTTCTTT.

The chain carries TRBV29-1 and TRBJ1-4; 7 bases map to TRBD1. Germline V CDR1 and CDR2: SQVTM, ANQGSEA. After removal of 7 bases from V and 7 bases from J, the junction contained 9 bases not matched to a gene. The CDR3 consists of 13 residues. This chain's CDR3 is CSATPTGSEKLFF. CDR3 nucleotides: TGCAGCGCTACCCCGACAGGGAGTGAAAAACTGTTTTTT. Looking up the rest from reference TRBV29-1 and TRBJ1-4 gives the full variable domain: SAVISQKPSRDICQRGTSLTIQCQVDSQVTMMFWYRQQPGQSLTLIATANQGSEATYESGFVIDKFPISRPNLTFSTLTVSNMSPEDSSIYLCSATPTGSEKLFFGSGTQLSVL.